Listed below are T cell receptor beta chains from one sample, sequenced in a study of blood T cells in healthy people across ages. MiXCR, run by TCRdb on the 5' RACE reads, gives a single entry per CDR3 protein. Here the sample spans about 1.8 million distinct CDR3 sequences, roughly 52% being singletons. Specimen: blood. These receptors came from a woman in her thirties or forties in good health. Both conserved end residues are part of each CDR3. The D gene is left open where the match is weak. Not every row has a clone size; where given, it reads once, few, many or a size class.

v_gene,abundance,d_gene,j_gene,CDR3nt,CDR3aa
TRBV6-5,few,NA,TRBJ2-6,TGTGCCAGCAGTTACGGGCAGGTACCTCTGGGGGCCAACGTCCTGACTTTC,CASSYGQVPLGANVLTF
TRBV6-1,few,NA,TRBJ1-2,TGTGCCAGCAGTGAAGCGCACCAGAACTATGGCTACACCTTC,CASSEAHQNYGYTF
TRBV20-1,NA,NA,TRBJ2-7,TGCAGTGCGCTAGGAGTGGCTCCTACCTACGAGCAGTACTTC,CSALGVAPTYEQYF
TRBV27,few,TRBD1,TRBJ2-3,TGTGCCAGCTCCCTTAGGGACAGGCCCACAGATACGCAGTATTTT,CASSLRDRPTDTQYF
TRBV12-3/TRBV12-4,NA,TRBD2,TRBJ2-5,TGTGCCACCACCAAGGGGAACGGGGGGTTTGAGACCCAGTACTTC,CATTKGNGGFETQYF
TRBV20-1,few,TRBD2,TRBJ2-1,TGCAGTGCAGATATGGGACTAGCGGGGCACAATGAGCAGTTCTTC,CSADMGLAGHNEQFF
TRBV28,NA,TRBD2,TRBJ2-7,TGTGCCAGCAGTTTATACCCAGCGGGGAACTCCTACGAGCAGTACTTC,CASSLYPAGNSYEQYF
TRBV20-1,NA,NA,TRBJ1-6,TGCAGTGCTTTAAAACCCAACACAGGGTATAATTCACCCCTCCACTTT,CSALKPNTGYNSPLHF
TRBV27,few,NA,TRBJ2-3,TGTGCCAGCAGTTTATCCGGTGTAGCCACAGATACGCAGTATTTT,CASSLSGVATDTQYF
TRBV9,NA,TRBD2,TRBJ2-7,TGTGCCAGCAGCGCCGGAGAAGCGGGGGTCTACGAGCAGTACTTC,CASSAGEAGVYEQYF
TRBV12-3/TRBV12-4,few,NA,TRBJ2-6,TGTGCCAGCAGGAACAGGCGCTCTGGGGCCAACGTCCTGACTTTC,CASRNRRSGANVLTF
TRBV27,NA,NA,TRBJ1-2,TGTACCAGCAGTCCTACAGTACGAGGTGGCTACACCTTC,CTSSPTVRGGYTF
TRBV12-3/TRBV12-4,many,NA,TRBJ2-7,TGTGCCAGCAGTTCTACAGGGCCTCCCTACGAGCAGTACTTC,CASSSTGPPYEQYF
TRBV29-1,NA,NA,TRBJ2-5,TGCAGCGTCGCGCGTATAGGAGGCGAGACCCAGTACTTC,CSVARIGGETQYF
TRBV6-6,NA,NA,TRBJ1-6,TGTGCCAGCAGTCCCTCGAAGGCCCTCCACTTT,CASSPSKALHF
TRBV20-1,NA,TRBD1,TRBJ2-7,TGCAGTGCTAGAGATGGGCGACAGGGGGGCTACGAGCAGTACTTC,CSARDGRQGGYEQYF
TRBV7-9,NA,TRBD1,TRBJ2-5,TGTGCCAGCAGCCCACGGACAGGATCCTTCCAAGAGACCCTGTACTTC,CASSPRTGSFQETLYF
TRBV3-1,few,NA,TRBJ2-3,TGTGCCAGCAGCCGCCGACATCTAGGACGCCTCCTAGATACGCAGTATTTT,CASSRRHLGRLLDTQYF
TRBV12-3/TRBV12-4,NA,NA,TRBJ1-2,TGTGCCAGCAAGGTCGCCGGGGGCTACACCTTC,CASKVAGGYTF
TRBV6-5,NA,NA,TRBJ2-7,TGTGCCAGCAGCTACAGACGAGACAGTGCCTACGAGCAGTACTTC,CASSYRRDSAYEQYF
TRBV6-2/TRBV6-3,NA,NA,TRBJ2-5,TGTGCCAGCAGTTACGGGCCCTCCAGAGAAGAGACCCAGTACTTC,CASSYGPSREETQYF
TRBV7-9,few,NA,TRBJ1-6,TGTGCCAGCAGCTTATCCCAGGGTCGGAATTCACCCCTCCACTTT,CASSLSQGRNSPLHF
TRBV7-9,few,TRBD1,TRBJ2-7,TGTGCCAGCAGCTTAGGTCCGGGACAGCCGGAATACGAGCAGTACTTC,CASSLGPGQPEYEQYF
TRBV9,NA,TRBD1,TRBJ1-2,TGTGCCAGCAGTGACAAGAGGGGGACAGGGGGCATTAGGGGCTATGGCTACACCTTC,CASSDKRGTGGIRGYGYTF
TRBV7-9,NA,NA,TRBJ2-3,TGTGCCAGCAGCTTAGCGCGGAGCGGAGACACAGATGCGCAGTATTTT,CASSLARSGDTDAQYF
TRBV7-2,NA,TRBD1,TRBJ1-5,TGTGCCAGCAGCTTAGCGTGGACAGGGGATCAGCCCCAGCATTTT,CASSLAWTGDQPQHF
TRBV4-3,NA,NA,TRBJ2-3,TGCGCCAGCAGGAAGAACGACTCCAAGCTCCGGGTCGCAGATACGCAGTATTTT,CASRKNDSKLRVADTQYF
TRBV27,NA,TRBD2,TRBJ2-4,TGTGCCAGCAGTTGGCGGGGGGGGGTAGCCAAAAACATTCAGTACTTC,CASSWRGGVAKNIQYF
TRBV28,once,NA,TRBJ2-7,TGTGCCAGCAGTTGGCTGAACTACGAGCAGTACTTC,CASSWLNYEQYF
TRBV5-1,few,TRBD1,TRBJ1-2,TGCGCCAGCAGCCTCCCCGGGACAGGGATCAGTGATGGCTACACCTTC,CASSLPGTGISDGYTF
TRBV29-1,many,NA,TRBJ2-5,TGCAGCGTTCAAAACGGGCCAGGTAGTAAGACCCAGTACTTC,CSVQNGPGSKTQYF
TRBV9,NA,NA,TRBJ2-4,TGTGCCAGCAGCGTAGAGAGCCAAGACATTCAGTACTTC,CASSVESQDIQYF
TRBV29-1,NA,NA,TRBJ2-1,TGCAGCGTTGAAACCCCAGCCTACAATGAGCAGTTCTTC,CSVETPAYNEQFF
TRBV9,NA,NA,TRBJ2-3,TGTGCCAGCAGCGGCTCCCTAGATACGCAGTATTTT,CASSGSLDTQYF
TRBV11-3,few,NA,TRBJ2-3,TGTGCCAGCAGCTTAGCCGGGACTGCCTTTCCGGATACGCAGTATTTT,CASSLAGTAFPDTQYF
TRBV7-9,few,TRBD1,TRBJ2-7,TGTGCCAGCAGCTGGACAGGGGACGCAGGGTACGAGCAGTACTTC,CASSWTGDAGYEQYF
TRBV4-2,few,NA,TRBJ2-5,TGTGCCAGCAGCCCAGGGGACAAACTGGGGAACCAAGAGACCCAGTACTTC,CASSPGDKLGNQETQYF
TRBV7-2,few,TRBD1,TRBJ1-2,TGTGCCAGCAGCTCCAACAGGGGGAACTATGGCTACACCTTC,CASSSNRGNYGYTF
TRBV12-3/TRBV12-4,NA,TRBD1,TRBJ1-6,TGTGCCAGCAGGGGACAGGGAACTAATTCACCCCTCCACTTT,CASRGQGTNSPLHF
TRBV7-6,many,TRBD1,TRBJ2-5,TGTGCCAGCAGCTTAATACAGGGGGGTGGGCAAGAGACCCAGTACTTC,CASSLIQGGGQETQYF
TRBV29-1,few,TRBD2,TRBJ2-1,TGCAGCACTCCAGGACTAGCGGGGGGCCTGAGCTCCTACAATGAGCAGTTCTTC,CSTPGLAGGLSSYNEQFF
TRBV7-2,few,TRBD1,TRBJ2-7,TGTGCCAGCAGCCGTCGGGACAGGATGGACGAGCAGTACTTC,CASSRRDRMDEQYF
TRBV27,NA,NA,TRBJ1-1,TGTGCCAGCAGTTACCTGTCACCGACAGGAACAAGAGGGACTGAAGCTTTCTTT,CASSYLSPTGTRGTEAFF
TRBV4-3,few,NA,TRBJ2-7,TGCGCCAGCAGCCAAGAAGCCCGAGGGTCAGGGTACGAGCAGTACTTC,CASSQEARGSGYEQYF
TRBV28,NA,NA,TRBJ1-5,TGTGCCAGCAGTGGGGTCTTCAAAGCCTTTCAGCCCCAGCATTTT,CASSGVFKAFQPQHF
TRBV3-1,NA,TRBD1,TRBJ1-5,TGTGCCAGCAGCCCAACACCGACAGGGAGGGAGCCCCAGCATTTT,CASSPTPTGREPQHF
TRBV29-1,NA,NA,TRBJ2-1,TGCAGCGTTGACCGTACACGGAGCAATGAGCAGTTCTTC,CSVDRTRSNEQFF
TRBV5-1,few,NA,TRBJ2-3,TGTGCCAGCAGCTTAGTTAGCGGACCCACAGATACGCAGTATTTT,CASSLVSGPTDTQYF